These 8 T cell receptor beta chains share one sample of origin, sequenced in a study of blood T cell repertoires in COVID-19. Profiling relied on immunoSEQ multiplex PCR, and the TCRdb table lists in-frame clones only, not all of them. Of 50,000 to 70,000 clones in the sample, less than 85% were seen once. The sequenced material came from peripheral blood. The receptor source for this set is a man aged 65-85 years with active COVID-19.

The rearrangement joins TRBV7-2 to TRBJ2-2; D gene ambiguous. The germline V gene encodes CDR1 SGHTA and CDR2 FQGNSA. V lost 8 bases to trimming and J lost 1 base, with 5 bases between them. This CDR3 has 12 residues. The CDR3 nucleotides read TGTGCCAGCGCAGAGAACACCGGGGAGCTGTTTTTT. Protein sequence: CASAENTGELFF.

About this clone itself: Germline and junction disagree at one end, which may indicate a read error. The chain recombines TRBV7-3 with TRBJ1-1; 8 bases match TRBD1. The CDR3 loop spans 12 amino acids. Germline V gives CDR1 SGHTA, CDR2 FQGTGA. CDR3 nucleotide sequence: TGTGCCAGCAGCTTAACGGGACAGGCCCTTTTTTTT. Its protein product is CASSLTGQALFF.

The V call is TRBV19, the J call TRBJ2-1, with TRBD2 matching 9 bases. Germline V lookup: CDR1 LNHDA, CDR2 SQIVND (reference sequence). With V trimmed by 11 bases and J by 3 bases, 11 bases remained unmatched. This CDR3 region has 15 residues. The CDR3, as DNA: TGTGCCTCCTCCACGGGAGCGGGAGGCTACAATGAGCAGTTCTTC. Protein sequence: CASSTGAGGYNEQFF.

The chain is built from TRBV4-3 and TRBJ2-2; 8 bases fit TRBD2. The junction had 11 bases not matched to a gene; V was cut back by 0 bases and J by 5 bases. Germline CDR1 and CDR2: LGHNA and YSLEER. The CDR3 length is 18 residues. The CDR3: CASSQDYAGGSSTGELFF. The CDR3 coding sequence is TGCGCCAGCAGCCAAGATTATGCGGGAGGCAGTAGTACCGGGGAGCTGTTTTTT.

The V call is TRBV6-6, the J call TRBJ2-7, with a tentative D call TRBD2 (6 bases). This CDR3 region has 16 residues. V lost 5 bases and J 4 bases, leaving 21 bases between the germline ends. Germline V gives CDR1 MNHNY, CDR2 SVGAGI (reference sequence). Here the CDR3 reads CASSQSSVTSSYEQYF. The CDR3 nucleotides read TGTGCCAGCAGTCAATCTAGCGTGACATCCTCTTACGAGCAGTACTTC.

The chain carries TRBV6-2 or TRBV6-3 and TRBJ1-1; no clear D gene. Trimming removed 0 bases at V and 3 bases at J, with 8 bases between. CDR1 MNHEY and CDR2 SVGEGT come from the germline V gene. This CDR3 is built from 14 residues. CDR3 amino acids: CASSYSSRYTEAFF. In nucleotides, the CDR3 is TGTGCCAGCAGTTACTCGTCCAGGTACACTGAAGCTTTCTTT.

V gene TRBV9 combines with J gene TRBJ2-2; 7 positions agree with TRBD2. Germline-derived CDR1 and CDR2 are SGDLS and YYNGEE. CDR3 length equals 15 residues. The ends lost 2 bases at V and 1 base at J; junction bases unmatched: 2. The CDR3 sequence: CASSVPSGNTGELFF. DNA for the CDR3: TGTGCCAGCAGCGTCCCTAGCGGGAACACCGGGGAGCTGTTTTTT.

The V and J genes are TRBV5-4 and TRBJ2-1, with 7 bases that match TRBD2. Trimming removed 4 bases from V and 6 bases from J; junction bases left unmatched: 13. Germline V lookup: CDR1 SGHNT, CDR2 YYREEE (reference sequence). The length of the CDR3 is 16 residues. For the CDR3, the DNA is TGTGCCAGCAGCATCATTCGGGAGGTGGGGATCAATGAGCAGTTCTTC. Its protein is CASSIIREVGINEQFF.